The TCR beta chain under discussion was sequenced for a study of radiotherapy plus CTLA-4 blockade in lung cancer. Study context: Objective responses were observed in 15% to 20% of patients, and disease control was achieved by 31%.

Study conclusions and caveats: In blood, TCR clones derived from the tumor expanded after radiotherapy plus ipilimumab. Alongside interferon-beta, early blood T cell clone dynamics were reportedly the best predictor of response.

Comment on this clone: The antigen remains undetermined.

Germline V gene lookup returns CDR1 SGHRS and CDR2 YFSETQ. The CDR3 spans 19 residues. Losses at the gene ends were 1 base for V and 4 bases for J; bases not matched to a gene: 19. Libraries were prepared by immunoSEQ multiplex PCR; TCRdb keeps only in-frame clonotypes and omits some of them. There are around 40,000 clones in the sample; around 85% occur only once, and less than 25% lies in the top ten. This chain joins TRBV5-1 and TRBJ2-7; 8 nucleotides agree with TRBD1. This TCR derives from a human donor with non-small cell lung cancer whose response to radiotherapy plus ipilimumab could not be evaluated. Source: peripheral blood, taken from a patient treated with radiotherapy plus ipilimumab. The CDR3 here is CASSLYQGTGQGSVYEQYF. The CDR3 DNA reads TGCGCCAGCAGCTTGTATCAGGGAACCGGACAGGGATCGGTTTACGAGCAGTACTTC.